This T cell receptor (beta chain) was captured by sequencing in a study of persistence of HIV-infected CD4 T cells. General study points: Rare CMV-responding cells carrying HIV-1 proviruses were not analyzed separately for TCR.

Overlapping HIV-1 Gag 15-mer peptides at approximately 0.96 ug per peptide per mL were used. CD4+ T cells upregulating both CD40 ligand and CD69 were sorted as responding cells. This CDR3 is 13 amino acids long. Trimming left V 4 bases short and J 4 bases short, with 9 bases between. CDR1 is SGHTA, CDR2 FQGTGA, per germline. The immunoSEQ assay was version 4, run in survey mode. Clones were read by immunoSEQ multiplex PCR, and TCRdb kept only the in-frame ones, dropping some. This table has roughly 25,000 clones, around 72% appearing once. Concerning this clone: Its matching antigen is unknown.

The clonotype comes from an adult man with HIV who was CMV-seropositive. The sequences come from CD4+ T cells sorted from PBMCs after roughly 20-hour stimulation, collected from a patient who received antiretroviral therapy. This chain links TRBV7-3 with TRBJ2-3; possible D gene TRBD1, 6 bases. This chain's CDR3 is CASSYAGADTQYF. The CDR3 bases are TGTGCCAGCAGCTACGCAGGGGCAGATACGCAGTATTTT.